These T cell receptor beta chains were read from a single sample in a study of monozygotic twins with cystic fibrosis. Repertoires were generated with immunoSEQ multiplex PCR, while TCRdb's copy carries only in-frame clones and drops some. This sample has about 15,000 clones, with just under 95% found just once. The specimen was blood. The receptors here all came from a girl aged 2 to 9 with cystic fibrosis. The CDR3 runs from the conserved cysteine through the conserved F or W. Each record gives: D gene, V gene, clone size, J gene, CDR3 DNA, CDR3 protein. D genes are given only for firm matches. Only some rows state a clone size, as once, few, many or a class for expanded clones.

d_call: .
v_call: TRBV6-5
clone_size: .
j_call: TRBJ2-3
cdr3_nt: TGTGCCAGCCACCACACAGATACGCAGTATTTT
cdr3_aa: CASHHTDTQYF

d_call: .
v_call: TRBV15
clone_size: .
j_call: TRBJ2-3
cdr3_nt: TGTGCCACCAGCAATTTTCAAGATACGCAGTATTTT
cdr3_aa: CATSNFQDTQYF

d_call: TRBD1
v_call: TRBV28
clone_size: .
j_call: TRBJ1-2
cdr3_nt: TGTGCCAGCAGTGCGCAGGAACAGGGGCCCCATGGCTACACCTTC
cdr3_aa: CASSAQEQGPHGYTF

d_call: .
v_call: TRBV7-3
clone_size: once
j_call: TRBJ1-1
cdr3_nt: TGTGCCAGCAGCTTAACGGAGACCACTGAAGCTTTCTTT
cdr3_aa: CASSLTETTEAFF

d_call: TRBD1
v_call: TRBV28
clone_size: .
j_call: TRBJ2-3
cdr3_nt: TGTGCCAGCAGTGTATCCCCAGGGGGTATTACAGATACGCAGTATTTT
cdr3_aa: CASSVSPGGITDTQYF

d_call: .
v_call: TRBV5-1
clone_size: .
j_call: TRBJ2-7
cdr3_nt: TGCGCCAGCAGTCTTTGGACGGGCAGCTCCTACGAGCAGTACTTC
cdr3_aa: CASSLWTGSSYEQYF

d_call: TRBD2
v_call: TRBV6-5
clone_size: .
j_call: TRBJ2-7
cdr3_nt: TGTGCCAGCAGCCTCCGCGGACTAGCGGGAGGCGAGCAGTACTTC
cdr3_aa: CASSLRGLAGGEQYF

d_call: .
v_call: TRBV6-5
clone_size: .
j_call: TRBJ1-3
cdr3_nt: TGTGCCAGCTCCAACGGAGGAAACACCATATATTTT
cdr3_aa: CASSNGGNTIYF

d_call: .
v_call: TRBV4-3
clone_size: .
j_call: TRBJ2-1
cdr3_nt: TGCGCCAGCAGCCAAGATCTACTAACCGGCAATGAGCAGTTCTTC
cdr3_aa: CASSQDLLTGNEQFF

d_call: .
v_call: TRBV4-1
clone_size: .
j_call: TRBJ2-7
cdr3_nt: TGCGCCTCCCGAAGGTCCCCGAGGGACGAGCAGTACTTC
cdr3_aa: CASRRSPRDEQYF

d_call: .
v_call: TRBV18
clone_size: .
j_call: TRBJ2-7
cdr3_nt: TGTGCCAGCTCACTGACGACCCATTACGAGCAGTACTTC
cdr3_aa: CASSLTTHYEQYF

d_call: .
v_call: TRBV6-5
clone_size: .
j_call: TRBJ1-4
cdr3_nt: TGTGCCACGAAGACGGGGATTGAAAAACTGTTTTTT
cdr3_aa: CATKTGIEKLFF

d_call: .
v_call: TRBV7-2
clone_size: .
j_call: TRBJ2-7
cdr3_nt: TGTGCCAGCAGCTTAAGATTGGGGACTGGGTCCTACGAGCAGTACTTC
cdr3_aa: CASSLRLGTGSYEQYF

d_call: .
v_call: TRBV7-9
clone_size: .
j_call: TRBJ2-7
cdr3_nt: TGTGCCAGCAGCTTAGTTGGGGGGCACGAGCAGTACTTC
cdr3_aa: CASSLVGGHEQYF

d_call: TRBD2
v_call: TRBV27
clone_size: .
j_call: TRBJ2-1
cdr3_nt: TGTGCCAGCAGTTTACGGGGCGGGAGGGCCCAAAGTAACAATGAGCAGTTCTTC
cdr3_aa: CASSLRGGRAQSNNEQFF

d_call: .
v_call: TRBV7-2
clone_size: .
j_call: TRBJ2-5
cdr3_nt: TGTGCCAGCAGCCCAAATGGGGACCAAGAGACCCAGTACTTC
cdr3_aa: CASSPNGDQETQYF

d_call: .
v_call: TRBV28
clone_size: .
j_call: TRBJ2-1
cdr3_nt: TGTGCCAGCAGTTTCAGTCCCAATGAGCAGTTCTTC
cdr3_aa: CASSFSPNEQFF

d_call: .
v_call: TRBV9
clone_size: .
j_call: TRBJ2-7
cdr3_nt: TGTGCCAGCAGCGTCGGCTCGAGCTCCTACGAGCAGTACTTC
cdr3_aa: CASSVGSSSYEQYF

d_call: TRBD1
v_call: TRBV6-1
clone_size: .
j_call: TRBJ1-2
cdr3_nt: TGTGCCAGCAGTGATCTCACAGGGGCCACCTTC
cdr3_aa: CASSDLTGATF

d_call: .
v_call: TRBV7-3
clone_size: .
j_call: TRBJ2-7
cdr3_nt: TGTGCCAGCAGTCCCCAGGGAGCGGAGGCTGCCGAGCAGTACTTC
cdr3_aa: CASSPQGAEAAEQYF

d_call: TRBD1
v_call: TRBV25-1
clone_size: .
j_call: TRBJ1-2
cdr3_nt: TGTGCCAGCAGTCCCACAGGGGAAGCTAACTATGGCTACACCTTC
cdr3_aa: CASSPTGEANYGYTF

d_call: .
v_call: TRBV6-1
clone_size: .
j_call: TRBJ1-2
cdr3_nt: TGTGCCAGCAGTGATGTCCGGTCAGGCCTCGGCTATGGCTACACCTTC
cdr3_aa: CASSDVRSGLGYGYTF

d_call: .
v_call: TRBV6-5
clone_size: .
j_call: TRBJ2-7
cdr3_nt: TGTGCCAGCAGCACCCCGCGACGGGCCTACGAGCAGTACTTC
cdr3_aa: CASSTPRRAYEQYF

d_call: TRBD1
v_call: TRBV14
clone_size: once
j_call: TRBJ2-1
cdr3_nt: TGTGCCAGCAGCCAAAAGACAGGGGGTCCGGGGAATGAGCAGTTCTTC
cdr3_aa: CASSQKTGGPGNEQFF

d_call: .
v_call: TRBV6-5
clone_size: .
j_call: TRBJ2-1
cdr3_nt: TGTGCCAGCAGTTCGGGACCACAGCAGGGTGAGCAGTTCTTC
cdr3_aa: CASSSGPQQGEQFF

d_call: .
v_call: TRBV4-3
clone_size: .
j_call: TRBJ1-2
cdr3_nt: TGCGCCAGCAGCCGGAAGCAGGGGACCTATGGCTACACCTTC
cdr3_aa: CASSRKQGTYGYTF

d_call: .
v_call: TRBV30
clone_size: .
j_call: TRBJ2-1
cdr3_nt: TGTGCCTGGAACTGGCTGTTTAATGAGCAGTTCTTC
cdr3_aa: CAWNWLFNEQFF

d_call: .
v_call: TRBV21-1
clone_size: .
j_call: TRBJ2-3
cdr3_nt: TGTGCCAGCAGCGTGCTAACTAGCGGCAGCACAGATACGCAGTATTTT
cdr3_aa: CASSVLTSGSTDTQYF

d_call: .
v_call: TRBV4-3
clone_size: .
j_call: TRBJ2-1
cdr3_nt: TGCGCCAGCAGCCATAGAAAAGGCAGGGATGAGCAGTTCTTC
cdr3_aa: CASSHRKGRDEQFF

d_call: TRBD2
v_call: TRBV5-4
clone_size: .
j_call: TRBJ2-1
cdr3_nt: TGTGCCAGCAGATTAACCGGGGGGAGATACAATGAGCAGTTCTTC
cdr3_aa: CASRLTGGRYNEQFF

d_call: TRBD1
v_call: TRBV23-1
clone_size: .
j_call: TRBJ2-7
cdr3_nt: TGCGCCAGCAGTCAGTCCGGGACAGGGGGCTTCGAGCAGTACTTC
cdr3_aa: CASSQSGTGGFEQYF

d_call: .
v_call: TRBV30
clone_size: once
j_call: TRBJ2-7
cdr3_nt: TGTGCCTCCACCCGGAAACAGGGCTCTCGGCTGTACTTC
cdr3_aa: CASTRKQGSRLYF

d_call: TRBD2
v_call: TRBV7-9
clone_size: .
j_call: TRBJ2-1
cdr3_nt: TGTGCCAGCAGCTTCGGGAGGGCCAATGAGCAGTTCTTC
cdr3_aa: CASSFGRANEQFF

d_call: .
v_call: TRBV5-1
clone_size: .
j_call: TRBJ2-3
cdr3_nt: TGCGCCAGCAGCAATGGCGGGACAGATACGCAGTATTTT
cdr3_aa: CASSNGGTDTQYF

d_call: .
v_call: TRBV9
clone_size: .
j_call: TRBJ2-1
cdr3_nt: TGTGCCAGCAGCGTATCCTCCGGGGGTAGTATGATACGGAATGAGCAGTTCTTC
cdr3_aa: CASSVSSGGSMIRNEQFF